The clone carrying this T cell receptor beta chain showed up just a few times. Sequencing used immunoSEQ multiplex PCR; TCRdb keeps in-frame clones, though not all of them. The sample consists of around 200,000 clones, 85% of them appearing once. These data come from a study of blood T cell repertoires in COVID-19. CDR1 and CDR2 (germline): MNHEY, SVGAGI. The J segment lost 5 bases and the V segment lost 6 bases, leaving 6 bases of the junction unmatched. The CDR3 spans 13 residues. The sequence derives from a man aged 40-49 years who had recovered from COVID-19. Sequencing was carried out using PBMCs or T cells enriched from blood (not recorded which). The chain has TRBV6-5 and TRBJ1-2; 7 nucleotides match TRBD1. The CDR3 region has the DNA TGTGCCAGCAGCGGTGGGACAGTTTATGGCTACACCTTC. Translating it yields CASSGGTVYGYTF.